This TCR beta chain was captured in a study of Ad26.COV2.S vaccination and SARS-CoV-2 variants. Study-wide context: Once, or twice with 56 days between doses, Ad26.COV2.S was given intramuscularly.

Study results and limitations: From the TCR breadth and depth analyses, total T cell responses may have been underestimated. Placebo recipients and vaccine recipients were similar in non-spike TCR breadth.

Only in-frame clones appear in the TCRdb table, and some are missing; sequencing was by immunoSEQ multiplex PCR. Of 200,000 to 250,000 clones in the sample, more than 75% are singletons; the top ten hold around 11%. Treatment denoted: roughly 19 received Ad26.COV2.S at low or high dose, single or two shots; a few received placebo; per-sample allocation not given. Sample collection was performed on day 63 after the first vaccine or placebo injection. Concerning this clone itself: Its antigen is not identified.

Trimming took 0 bases from V and 6 from J, leaving 11 bases between them. This CDR3 comprises 14 residues. Germline CDR1 reads MNHEY; CDR2 reads SMNVEV (reference sequence). The chain employs TRBV27 and TRBJ1-2, with TRBD1 as a possible D gene (5 bases). The specimen comprised peripheral blood, sampled in a trial of Ad26.COV2.S vaccine versus placebo. The sequence derives from a person between 18 and 60 years old who received the Ad26.COV2.S COVID-19 vaccine or a placebo. This CDR3 is CASSLSKGVDGYTF. The CDR3 DNA reads TGTGCCAGCAGTTTATCGAAAGGGGTTGATGGCTACACCTTC.